These 10 T cell receptor beta chains originate from one sample sequenced in a study of T cell repertoires in cytomegalovirus infection. TCRdb reprocessed the reads via MiXCR and lists one record per CDR3 protein. The repertoire holds just under 300,000 distinct CDR3 sequences, with around 10% as singletons. Material for sequencing was PBMCs. The receptors shown here come from a human donor in good health (CMV status not recorded). Some clones in this sample may be carry-over from other donors' samples.

The chain combines TRBV27 with TRBJ2-7; no firm D call. The CDR3 is 13 amino acids. CDR1 is MNHEY, CDR2 SMNVEV, per germline (reference sequence). V lost 4 bases to trimming and J lost 4 bases, with 11 bases between them. CDR3 region: CASSSGPLYEQYF. DNA of the CDR3: TGTGCCAGCAGTTCCGGACCCCTTTACGAGCAGTACTTC.

This clonotype was counted only a few times. The V and J genes are TRBV29-1 and TRBJ2-1; the match to TRBD2 covers 10 bases. V trimming: 4 bases; J trimming: 8 bases; junction bases outside the gene matches: 5. Germline CDR1 is SQVTM and CDR2 is ANQGSEA. CDR3 size: 13 residues. The DNA for the CDR3 is TGCAGCGTTGGATTAGCGGGGGGCTATGAGCAGTTCTTC. Protein sequence: CSVGLAGGYEQFF.

V usage is TRBV5-6 and J usage is TRBJ2-1; weak D call: TRBD1 (6 bases). The germline gives CDR1 SGHDT, CDR2 YYEEEE. Trimming left V 1 base short and J 6 bases short, with 11 bases between. This CDR3 is built from 14 residues. The CDR3 region is CASSLTGSSNEQFF. The DNA for the CDR3 is TGTGCCAGCAGCTTGACAGGGAGTAGCAATGAGCAGTTCTTC. Based on the CDR3 plus reference TRBV5-6 and TRBJ2-1, the full variable domain is DAGVTQSPTHLIKTRGQQVTLRCSPKSGHDTVSWYQQALGQGPQFIFQYYEEEERQRGNFPDRFSGHQFPNYSSELNVNALLLGDSALYLCASSLTGSSNEQFFGPGTRLTVL.

This chain connects TRBV6-2 or TRBV6-3 to TRBJ2-7, with 7 bases identical to TRBD2. The V and J ends lost 4 bases and 6 bases, in that order; junction bases with no gene match: 3. This CDR3 has 12 amino acids. The germline gives CDR1 MNHEY, CDR2 SVGEGT. In DNA, the CDR3 is TGTGCCAGCAGTTGGGGGGGAGGCGAGCAGTACGTC. Its protein product is CASSWGGGEQYV.

The chain employs TRBV18 and TRBJ1-1; D gene ambiguous. The V end lost 2 bases, the J end lost 4 bases, and 14 bases lay between the germline ends. The CDR3 sequence is 15 residues long. Looked up from germline, CDR1 is KGHSH and CDR2 is LQKENI. The CDR3 sequence is CASSPGGIRGTEAFF. CDR3 bases: TGTGCCAGCTCACCAGGAGGAATCCGAGGCACTGAAGCTTTCTTT. The full variable domain, in which reference TRBV18 and TRBJ1-1 provide the parts outside the CDR3, is NAGVMQNPRHLVRRRGQEARLRCSPMKGHSHVYWYRQLPEEGLKFMVYLQKENIIDESGMPKERFSAEFPKEGPSILRIQQVVRGDSAAYFCASSPGGIRGTEAFFGQGTRLTVV.

There are many counts of this clonotype. The rearrangement uses TRBV19 and TRBJ2-4; D may be TRBD1 or TRBD2 (5 bases each). Germline-derived CDR1 and CDR2 are LNHDA and SQIVND (reference sequence). V was trimmed by 5 bases and J by 0 bases, leaving 32 bases between them. This CDR3 is built from 22 residues. The CDR3 DNA reads TGTGCCAGTAGTGTACCACCGTACGGAGATAGCGAGGGGAGTCTAGCCAAAAACATTCAGTACTTC. Encoded protein: CASSVPPYGDSEGSLAKNIQYF. The full variable domain, completed using reference TRBV19 and TRBJ2-4, is DGGITQSPKYLFRKEGQNVTLSCEQNLNHDAMYWYRQDPGQGLRLIYYSQIVNDFQKGDIAEGYSVSREKKESFPLTVTSAQKNPTAFYLCASSVPPYGDSEGSLAKNIQYFGAGTRLSVL.

The chain couples TRBV20-1 to TRBJ1-5; D is undetermined. The V end lost 1 base, the J end lost 5 bases, and 12 bases lay between the germline ends. The CDR3 consists of 14 residues. In germline, CDR1 is DFQATT, CDR2 SNEGSKA (reference sequence). The CDR3 here is CSARAHSLDQPQHF. CDR3 nucleotides: TGCAGTGCTAGAGCCCACAGTTTGGATCAGCCCCAGCATTTT.

This clonotype was seen ten or more times. The chain is built from TRBV2 and TRBJ2-1; TRBD2 aligns across 8 bases. The CDR3 extends over 15 amino acids. With V trimmed by 7 bases and J by 2 bases, 7 bases remained unmatched. Germline CDR1 reads SNHLY; CDR2 reads FYNNEI. CDR3: CASTKSGGPYNEQFF. CDR3 sequence (DNA): TGTGCCAGCACTAAGAGCGGGGGACCCTACAATGAGCAGTTCTTC.

There are many counts of this clonotype. The chain is built from TRBV6-1 and TRBJ1-1; the D is unclear. The V gene's germline CDR1 is MNHNS and CDR2 SASEGT. This CDR3 has 13 residues. With 11 bases removed from V and 3 bases from J, the gap between germline ends came to 16 bases. The CDR3: CALRRASDTEAFF. CDR3 nucleotides: TGTGCCCTCAGGAGGGCATCGGACACTGAAGCTTTCTTT.

This clonotype came up many times. The chain combines TRBV3-1 with TRBJ2-1; tentative D call: TRBD1 (6 bases). V lost 4 bases and J 6 bases, leaving 16 bases between the germline ends. CDR1 LGHDT and CDR2 YNNKEL come from the germline V gene (reference sequence). The CDR3 spans 15 residues. The CDR3 nucleotides are TGTGCCAGCAGCCGCAGGGAAGGGACAAGCAATGAGCAGTTCTTC. It translates to CASSRREGTSNEQFF.